These 21 T cell receptor beta chains were sequenced from one sample in a study of cytomegalovirus exposure and HLA in healthy donors. In the PCR, 60 Vbeta and 13 Jbeta primers were used. The protocol was immunoSEQ multiplex PCR, while the TCRdb copy is restricted to in-frame clones and leaves out a portion. Of some 90,000 clones listed, 76% are singletons. Sequences were obtained from PBMCs. These receptors all stem from a man aged 30 to 45 in good health and CMV-seropositive.

CDR3: CASISTLAFTGELFF. The CDR3, as DNA: TGTGCCAGCATTTCGACTCTGGCTTTCACCGGGGAGCTGTTTTTT. This rearrangement joins TRBV28 to TRBJ2-2; no clear D. With 7 bases removed from V and 4 bases from J, the gap between germline ends came to 16 bases. Germline V gene sequence: CDR1 MDHEN, CDR2 SYDVKM. There are 15 residues in the CDR3.

The CDR3 spells CASSYSGGPGFEAFF. In DNA form, the CDR3 reads TGTGCCAGCAGTTACTCGGGGGGTCCCGGGTTTGAAGCTTTCTTT. The V and J genes are TRBV6-5 and TRBJ1-1, with a possible D match to TRBD1 (5 bases). Germline assignment: CDR1 MNHEY and CDR2 SVGAGI. The CDR3 is 15 residues long. The V gene lost 0 bases and the J gene lost 7 bases, with 15 bases spanning the gap.

The V and J genes are TRBV9 and TRBJ1-1; the D gene is possibly TRBD1 (5 bases). CDR3 length: 14 amino acids. Germline V lookup: CDR1 SGDLS, CDR2 YYNGEE. Trimming cost V 2 bases and J 4 bases, with 12 bases left between them. The CDR3 region has the DNA TGTGCCAGCAGCGTGGGGCACGCCGGCACTGAAGCTTTCTTT. Its translation is CASSVGHAGTEAFF.

CDR3 in amino acids: CASSELAGERIFDTDTQYF. CDR3 coding DNA: TGTGCCAGCAGTGAATTAGCGGGGGAACGTATATTTGATACAGATACGCAGTATTTT. The V gene is TRBV2, the J gene TRBJ2-3; 9 bases align to TRBD2. The CDR3 runs to 19 residues. CDR1 SNHLY and CDR2 FYNNEI come from the germline V gene. V was clipped by 2 bases and J by 3 bases; unmatched bases: 15.

V is TRBV9 and J is TRBJ2-3, with D maybe TRBD2 (6 bases). The CDR3 extends over 12 amino acids. V shed 5 bases and J shed 6 bases, with 10 bases lying between them. Germline CDR1 is SGDLS and CDR2 is YYNGEE. In nucleotides, the CDR3 is TGTGCCAGCAGTCTGGCGGGGGATACGCAGTATTTT. It codes for CASSLAGDTQYF.

The rearrangement links TRBV7-2 to TRBJ2-1, with 12 bases identical to TRBD1. Germline CDR1 SGHTA, CDR2 FQGNSA. The CDR3 has 14 amino acids. J gave up 9 bases and V 7 bases, and 7 bases lay outside the gene matches. CDR3 region: CASTRDRGLGEQFF. In nucleotides, the CDR3 is TGTGCCAGCACCCGGGACAGGGGGCTCGGTGAGCAGTTCTTC.

The table lists this clone with a few counts. DNA for the CDR3: TGTGCCAGCAGTTATGATCGGAGGGACACTGAAGCTTTCTTT. Amino acid sequence: CASSYDRRDTEAFF. The rearrangement links TRBV6-5 to TRBJ1-1; D is ambiguous. The V end lost 3 bases, the J end lost 3 bases, and 11 bases lay between the germline ends. The CDR3 extends over 14 amino acids. Germline values: CDR1 MNHEY, CDR2 SVGAGI.

This clone was detected only a few times. The chain combines TRBV11-2 with TRBJ2-7, with D possibly matching TRBD2 (6 bases). V was trimmed by 7 bases and J by 3 bases, leaving 19 bases between them. CDR3 length: 15 residues. CDR1 is SGHAT and CDR2 is FQNNGV in the germline V gene. The CDR3 nucleotides read TGTGCCAGCAAACTAACCAGGACTATAAACTACGAGCAGTACTTC. It specifies CASKLTRTINYEQYF.

This chain joins TRBV9 and TRBJ2-5, with 8 bases aligning to TRBD1. The junction had 6 bases not matched to a gene; V was cut back by 3 bases and J by 5 bases. Per the germline V gene, CDR1 is SGDLS and CDR2 is YYNGEE. The CDR3 is 14 residues long. The CDR3 DNA sequence: TGTGCCAGCAGCGAGAGGACAGGGAGGGAGACCCAGTACTTC. Translating gives CASSERTGRETQYF.

This clone was counted only a few times. The chain carries TRBV5-1 and TRBJ2-6; unclear D gene. CDR3 length: 16 residues. Trimming stripped 0 bases from V and 0 bases from J, with 7 bases between. Germline V gene sequence: CDR1 SGHRS, CDR2 YFSETQ. DNA for the CDR3: TGCGCCAGCAGCTTGGCTGTCGGCTCTGGGGCCAACGTCCTGACTTTC. It is translated as CASSLAVGSGANVLTF. The variable domain in full, with the rest retrieved from reference TRBV5-1 and TRBJ2-6, is KAGVTQTPRYLIKTRGQQVTLSCSPISGHRSVSWYQQTPGQGLQFLFEYFSETQRNKGNFPGRFSGRQFSNSRSEMNVSTLELGDSALYLCASSLAVGSGANVLTFGAGSRLTVL.

The J gene is TRBJ2-3, the V gene TRBV5-1; D call uncertain. The germline V and J ends were trimmed by 7 bases and 4 bases, with 22 bases remaining between them. CDR1 SGHRS and CDR2 YFSETQ come from the germline V gene. CDR3 length equals 16 residues. The CDR3 loop is CASGDSHGTPADTQYF. The CDR3 nucleotides are TGCGCCAGCGGAGACTCACACGGCACCCCCGCAGATACGCAGTATTTT.

The V gene is TRBV4-1, the J gene TRBJ1-1, with 9 nucleotides matching TRBD1. Germline V CDR1 and CDR2: MGHRA, YSYEKL. The CDR3 is 19 residues long. With V trimmed by 4 bases and J by 0 bases, 15 bases remained unmatched. In nucleotides, the CDR3 is TGCGCCAGCAGCCGACGAGGGGACAGGGAGGAAAGAATGAACACTGAAGCTTTCTTT. Translating gives CASSRRGDREERMNTEAFF.

The rearrangement joins TRBV25-1 to TRBJ2-5, with D possibly matching TRBD2 (6 bases). Germline V gene sequence: CDR1 MGHDK, CDR2 SYGVNS. This CDR3 has 16 residues. The ends were cut back, 7 bases at V and 2 bases at J, with 20 bases in the middle. The CDR3 DNA reads as TGTGCCAGCACTGGGGGAGGACCTTCACCTCAAGAGACCCAGTACTTC. It encodes CASTGGGPSPQETQYF. The whole variable domain, filled in from reference TRBV25-1 and TRBJ2-5, reads EADIYQTPRYLVIGTGKKITLECSQTMGHDKMYWYQQDPGMELHLIHYSYGVNSTEKGDLSSESTVSRIRTEHFPLTLESARPSHTSQYLCASTGGGPSPQETQYFGPGTRLLVL.

The chain employs TRBV6-5 and TRBJ2-1, with D perhaps TRBD2 (7 bases). Trimming stripped 6 bases from V and 6 bases from J, with 18 bases between. Germline CDR1 is MNHEY and CDR2 is SVGAGI. This CDR3 has 15 residues. CDR3 residues: CASSPRGGDSNEQFF. Here the CDR3 DNA reads TGTGCCAGCAGCCCTAGGGGGGGCGACTCCAATGAGCAGTTCTTC.

The chain has TRBV19 and TRBJ1-2; weak D call: TRBD1 (6 bases). The CDR3 loop spans 16 amino acids. Trimming left V 0 bases short and J 4 bases short, with 15 bases between. Germline CDR1 is LNHDA and CDR2 is SQIVND (reference sequence). The CDR3 sequence is CASSIESSRRGYGYTF. For the CDR3, the DNA is TGTGCCAGTAGTATAGAATCATCGCGCAGGGGCTATGGCTACACCTTC. The whole variable domain, remainder taken from reference TRBV19 and TRBJ1-2, is DGGITQSPKYLFRKEGQNVTLSCEQNLNHDAMYWYRQDPGQGLRLIYYSQIVNDFQKGDIAEGYSVSREKKESFPLTVTSAQKNPTAFYLCASSIESSRRGYGYTFGSGTRLTVV.

This chain connects TRBV19 to TRBJ1-1; weak D call: TRBD1 (5 bases). The V gene lost 2 bases and the J gene lost 1 base, with 8 bases spanning the gap. This CDR3 is built from 14 residues. Germline CDR1 reads LNHDA; CDR2 reads SQIVND (reference sequence). The CDR3 sequence is CASSIRGQNTEAFF. As DNA, the CDR3 is TGTGCCAGTAGTATAAGGGGCCAGAACACTGAAGCTTTCTTT.

The chain combines TRBV27 with TRBJ1-5, with TRBD1 matching over 10 bases. Germline CDR1 is MNHEY and CDR2 is SMNVEV (reference sequence). J lost 3 bases, V lost 3 bases, and 2 bases had no gene match. The CDR3 covers 15 residues. This CDR3 is CASSFGTGVNQPQHF. The CDR3 DNA is TGTGCCAGCAGTTTCGGGACAGGGGTCAATCAGCCCCAGCATTTT.

This chain links TRBV7-2 with TRBJ2-7, with D perhaps matching TRBD1 (6 bases). This CDR3 has 15 amino acids. Trimming stripped 2 bases from V and 0 bases from J, with 11 bases between. Germline assignment: CDR1 SGHTA and CDR2 FQGNSA. CDR3 sequence: CASSLHGTYSYEQYF. CDR3 DNA sequence: TGTGCCAGCAGCTTACACGGGACATACTCCTACGAGCAGTACTTC.

The chain links TRBV30 to TRBJ1-2; weak D call: TRBD1 (6 bases). In germline, CDR1 is GTSNPN, CDR2 SVGIG (reference sequence). V was trimmed by 0 bases and J by 8 bases, leaving 13 bases between them. This CDR3 has 13 amino acids. CDR3 protein: CAWSVNRVRGYTF. CDR3 bases: TGTGCCTGGAGTGTAAACAGGGTTCGGGGCTACACCTTC. The entire variable domain, with the rest obtained from reference TRBV30 and TRBJ1-2, is as follows: SQTIHQWPATLVQPVGSPLSLECTVEGTSNPNLYWYRQAAGRGLQLLFYSVGIGQISSEVPQNLSASRPQDRQFILSSKKLLLSDSGFYLCAWSVNRVRGYTFGSGTRLTVV.

This chain joins TRBV15 and TRBJ1-1; D gene uncertain. V gave up 0 bases and J gave up 3 bases, with 8 bases separating them. Germline CDR1 and CDR2: LNHNV and YYDKDF (reference sequence). This CDR3 has 14 amino acids. As DNA, the CDR3 is TGTGCCACCAGCAGAGATTTACAGTACACTGAAGCTTTCTTT. It codes for CATSRDLQYTEAFF.

The V and J genes are TRBV5-1 and TRBJ2-7; TRBD2 is a possible D gene (7 bases). Trimming stripped 2 bases from V and 6 bases from J, with 9 bases between. This CDR3 spans 12 amino acids. Per the germline V gene, CDR1 is SGHRS and CDR2 is YFSETQ. CDR3 sequence: CASSFGGAEQYF. CDR3 bases: TGCGCCAGCAGCTTTGGGGGGGCCGAGCAGTACTTC.